A selection of T cell receptor beta chains follows, all from one sample in a study of OX40 agonist ivuxolimab in advanced cancers. The assay was immunoSEQ multiplex PCR, and TCRdb's table has in-frame clones only and misses some. The data contain approximately 61,000 clones, over 70% of them singletons. The specimen was CD4+ or CD8+ T cells sorted from blood, collected in a trial of the OX40 agonist ivuxolimab. The receptors stem from an adult with an advanced solid tumor such as melanoma, head and neck, liver or kidney cancer. CDR3s include the opening cysteine and the closing phenylalanine or tryptophan. A D gene is named only where the DNA matches it firmly.

v_gene	d_gene	CDR3aa
TRBV7-2	TRBD2	CASSFTSAGTDTQYF
TRBV29-1	.	CSVKGGETQYF
TRBV5-1	.	CASSFWSDNEQFF
TRBV9	.	CASSVGVGRLSGANVLTF
TRBV6-6	.	CASRSGPPEGGYTF
TRBV10-3	TRBD1	CAIRQEAAGGVPLHF
TRBV7-2	TRBD1	CASSLGLRTGASTDTQYF
TRBV30	.	CAWSVLLYGGYTF
TRBV30	.	CAWSGLGSPLHF
TRBV14	.	CASSPLSGLSYNSPLHF
TRBV4-1	.	CASSQVVLNRATTTEAFF
TRBV5-1	.	CASSLEGFTDTQYF
TRBV11-3	.	CASSPRVTGELFF
TRBV7-8	TRBD2	CASSPTSGVNTQYF
TRBV30	.	CAWSVGNNQPQHF
TRBV19	.	CASTWWDTNQPQHF
TRBV2	TRBD1	CASGGLQGVNGELFF
TRBV29-1	.	CSVDGRLNTEAFF
TRBV11-2	.	CASSPSYEQYF
TRBV6-5	.	CASSHRRGPNEKLFF
TRBV20-1	.	CSANQSYGYTF
TRBV19	.	CASSIGVKQPQHF
TRBV30	.	CAWRTGPYEQYF
TRBV18	.	CASSRDGASNNSPLHF
TRBV18	.	CASSPTEETQYF
TRBV6-1	.	CASRVLTADGYTF
TRBV6-5	TRBD1	CASRGRTGIYEQYF
TRBV5-1	.	CASSSTGTTYNEQFF